What follows are 9 T cell receptor beta chains derived from one specimen sequenced in a study of T cells in Graves' hyperthyroidism and ophthalmopathy. It was RNA transcripts that yielded the amplified TCR beta CDR3 regions. The TCR CDR3 first-round RT-PCR relied on the HTBI primer set. TCRdb redid the calling of the multiplex PCR reads with MiXCR, one entry per CDR3 protein. The repertoire consists of about 570,000 distinct CDR3 sequences, with roughly 46% occurring once and the leading ten covering 19%. Material: peripheral blood or thyroid tissue (not recorded which). These TCRs come from an adult woman with Graves' disease, either hyperthyroidism or ophthalmopathy (not recorded which).

This chain uses TRBV9 with TRBJ1-6, with 7 nucleotides matching TRBD1. The CDR3 is 15 residues long. Germline V CDR1 and CDR2: SGDLS, YYNGEE. V shed 0 bases and J 7 bases; nucleotides not matched to a gene: 4. Here the CDR3 DNA reads TGTGCCAGCAGCGTAGAAGGGACAGAGAATTCACCCCTCCACTTT. Translated, it gives CASSVEGTENSPLHF.

This clonotype appeared a few times. V and J are TRBV27 and TRBJ2-7, with D perhaps TRBD1 or TRBD2 (5 bases each). The germline CDR1 and CDR2 sequences are MNHEY and SMNVEV (reference sequence). This CDR3 contains 14 residues. V shed 2 bases and J shed 6 bases, with 14 bases lying between them. Here the CDR3 reads CASSLVPGSGEQYF. The CDR3 coding sequence is TGTGCCAGCAGTTTAGTGCCAGGGAGTGGCGAGCAGTACTTC.

This clonotype has ten or more counts. The chain employs TRBV29-1 and TRBJ2-5; no clear D gene. This CDR3 region has 12 residues. The V gene's germline CDR1 is SQVTM and CDR2 ANQGSEA. V lost 8 bases and J lost 5, with 15 bases in between. The CDR3 region is CSFRPPMETQYF. The CDR3 DNA reads as TGCAGCTTTAGGCCCCCCATGGAGACCCAGTACTTC.

This clonotype was seen only a few times. V is TRBV19 and J is TRBJ1-1; D call uncertain. This CDR3 is 12 amino acids long. Germline CDR1 and CDR2: LNHDA and SQIVND (reference sequence). V lost 8 bases and J 10 bases, leaving 17 bases between the germline ends. The CDR3 DNA follows: TGTGCCAGTGATTTAGGACCATCGGGAGCTTTCTTT. This gives the protein CASDLGPSGAFF.

In its sample, this clonotype was seen many times. The chain links TRBV4-2 to TRBJ1-5; D call uncertain. Deletions cut 0 bases from V and 7 bases from J, with 10 bases between. From germline, CDR1 is LGHNA and CDR2 YNFKEQ. This CDR3 contains 14 residues. Here the CDR3 reads CASSQDMADQPQHF. As DNA, the CDR3 is TGTGCCAGCAGCCAAGATATGGCAGACCAGCCCCAGCATTTT.

The V gene is TRBV29-1, the J gene TRBJ1-2; D perhaps matches TRBD1 (6 bases). Trimming left V 8 bases short and J 8 bases short, with 15 bases between. Germline CDR1 SQVTM, CDR2 ANQGSEA. CDR3 length: 11 residues. The CDR3 here is CSLHRADGYTF. The CDR3 region has the DNA TGCAGCTTGCACAGGGCTGACGGCTACACCTTC.

This clonotype was counted once. V usage is TRBV7-8 and J usage is TRBJ1-3; the D gene is possibly TRBD1 (5 bases). Germline lookup yields CDR1 SGHVS and CDR2 FQNEAQ. This CDR3 region has 11 residues. The ends were cut back, 8 bases at V and 9 bases at J, with 11 bases in the middle. CDR3: CASGTNSTIYF. Here the CDR3 DNA reads TGTGCCAGCGGGACTAACTCCACCATATATTTT.

This clonotype has ten or more counts. The gene calls are TRBV20-1 and TRBJ2-7; D gene ambiguous. This CDR3 comprises 11 residues. The V and J ends lost 1 base and 4 bases respectively, with 5 bases between them. Germline values: CDR1 DFQATT, CDR2 SNEGSKA (reference sequence). In DNA, the CDR3 is TGCAGTGCTAGAGGGTTTTACGAGCAGTACTTC. It codes for CSARGFYEQYF.

This clonotype has a count of ten or more. CDR3 in DNA: TGTGCCAGCAGCCAGACCACGCGGGGGCACTACGAGCAGTACTTC. It yields the protein CASSQTTRGHYEQYF. The chain combines TRBV7-9 with TRBJ2-7; D might be TRBD2 (7 bases). Germline CDR1 is SEHNR and CDR2 is FQNEAQ (reference sequence). V dropped 5 bases and J dropped 3 bases, with 17 bases sitting between them. This CDR3 comprises 15 residues.